This T cell receptor (beta chain) was recorded in a study of cytomegalovirus exposure and HLA in healthy donors. Study-level results: The analysis excluded some indistinguishable V segments, including TRBV6-2 and TRBV6-3. Highly shared sequence variants in one cluster were likely a sequencing artifact. Previously analyzed data showed that most TCR beta V segments were productive at a frequency of about 87% or about 30%. Investigators reported 164 TCR beta chains as tied to cytomegalovirus.

A multiplex PCR was run with 60 Vbeta primers and 13 Jbeta primers. Produced via immunoSEQ multiplex PCR; TCRdb's table is partial and in-frame only. The sample carries 110,000 to 150,000 clones, about three quarters recorded once. The CDR3 covers 18 residues. Per germline, CDR1 LNHDA and CDR2 SQIVND (reference sequence). V lost 4 bases, J lost 0 bases, and 12 bases stayed unmatched. Comments on this clone: The antigen remains undetermined.

This clonotype originated in a female donor in good health and CMV-seronegative. Sequenced input: PBMCs. The V call is TRBV19, the J call TRBJ2-5; 9 nucleotides align to TRBD1. For the CDR3, the DNA is TGTGCCAGTAGTACCGACAGGGGGGTCACGCGGTACCAAGAGACCCAGTACTTC. Amino acids: CASSTDRGVTRYQETQYF.